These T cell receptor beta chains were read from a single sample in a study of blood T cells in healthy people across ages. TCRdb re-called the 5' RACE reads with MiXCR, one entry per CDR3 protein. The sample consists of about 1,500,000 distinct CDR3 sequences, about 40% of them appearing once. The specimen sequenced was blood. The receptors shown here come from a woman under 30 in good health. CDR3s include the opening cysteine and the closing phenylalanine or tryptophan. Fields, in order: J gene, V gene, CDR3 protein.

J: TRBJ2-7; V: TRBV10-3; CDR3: CAISKGAYEQYF
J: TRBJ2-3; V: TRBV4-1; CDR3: CASSPRYTGLAGGTADMQYF
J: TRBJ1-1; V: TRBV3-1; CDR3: CASTKGSTEAFF
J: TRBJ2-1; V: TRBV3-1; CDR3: CASSPTSHNEQFF
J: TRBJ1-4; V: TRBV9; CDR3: CASSAAQGAGEKLFF
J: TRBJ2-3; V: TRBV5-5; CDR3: CASSPAGRGALTDTQYF
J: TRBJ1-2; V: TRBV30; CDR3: CAWSDSVPYGYTF
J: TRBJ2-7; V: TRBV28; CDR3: CASSLITTGKSNEQYF
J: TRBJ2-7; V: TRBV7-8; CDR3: CASSLRQGDEQYF
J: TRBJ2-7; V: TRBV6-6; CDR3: CASRNMAGQIYEQYF
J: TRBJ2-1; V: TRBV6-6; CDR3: CASSYRGSGAYNEQFF
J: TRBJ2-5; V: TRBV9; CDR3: CASSIRGTGQEAQYF
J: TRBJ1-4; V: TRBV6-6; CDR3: CASQGGNEKLFF
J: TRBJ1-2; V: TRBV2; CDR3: CASSDKTAGYTF
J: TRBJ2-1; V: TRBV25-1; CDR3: CASSEIGAPLKDEQFF
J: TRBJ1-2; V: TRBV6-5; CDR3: CASRTRDNYGYTF
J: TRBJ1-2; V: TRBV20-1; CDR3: CSARKVETMANYGYTF
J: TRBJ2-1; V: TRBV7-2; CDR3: CASSLKRLAAGNEQFF
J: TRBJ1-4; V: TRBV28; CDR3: CASSPGTLDEKLFF
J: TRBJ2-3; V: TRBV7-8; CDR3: CASSLAPYGGSTDTRYF
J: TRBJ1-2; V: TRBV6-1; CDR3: CASRPDSIGYGYTF
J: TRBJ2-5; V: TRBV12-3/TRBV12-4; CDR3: CASSDRDRAYNEQYF
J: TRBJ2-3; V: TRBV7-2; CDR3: CASGYGGGRADTQYF
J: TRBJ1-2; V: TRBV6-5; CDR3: CASSYSTGTGEGYTF
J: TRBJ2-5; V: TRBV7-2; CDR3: CASSLRTETQYF
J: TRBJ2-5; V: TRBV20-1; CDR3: CSGRWGETQYF
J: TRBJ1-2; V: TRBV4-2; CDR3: CASSQDEAGGYTF
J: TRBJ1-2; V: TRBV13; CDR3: CASSLGAAINYGYTF
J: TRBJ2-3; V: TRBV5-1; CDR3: CASARGGPSTDTQYF
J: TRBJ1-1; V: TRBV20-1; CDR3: CSASQGRNTEAFF
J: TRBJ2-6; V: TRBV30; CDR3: CAWSKGIQGANVLTF
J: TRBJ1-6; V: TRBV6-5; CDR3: CASTMDRPYNSPLHF
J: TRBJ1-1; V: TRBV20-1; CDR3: CSARVVRLTAGEAFF
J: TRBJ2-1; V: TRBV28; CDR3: CASSRQFRDEQFF
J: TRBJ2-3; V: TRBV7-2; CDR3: CATGGLPTDTQYF
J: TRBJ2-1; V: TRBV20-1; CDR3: CSARGLAGDSYNEQFF
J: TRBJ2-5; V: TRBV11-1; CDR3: CASSSRLAGRTETQYF
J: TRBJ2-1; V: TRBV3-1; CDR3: CASSQPGLAGDEQFF
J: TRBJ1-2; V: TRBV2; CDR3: CASSEGGTRSGGYTF
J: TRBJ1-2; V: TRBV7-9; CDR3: CASSLGQGAQPPYGYTF
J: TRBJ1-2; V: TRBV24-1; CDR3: CATSDFSGQGNYGYTF
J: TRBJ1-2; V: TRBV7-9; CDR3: CASSLGGRMAYGYTF
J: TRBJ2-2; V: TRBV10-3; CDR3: CAISASGEGTGELFF
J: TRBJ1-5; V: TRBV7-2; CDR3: CASSSRSPGDQPQHF
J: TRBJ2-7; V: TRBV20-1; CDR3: CSARDKGRGPAYEQYF